Detailed here is one TCR beta chain. Antigen: not known. V lost 2 bases and J lost 2; bases outside the gene matches: 1. Germline loops: CDR1 SGDLS, CDR2 YYNGEE. This CDR3 spans 16 amino acids. TCR beta CDR3 regions were amplified from RNA transcripts. HTBI primers were employed in a first-round RT-PCR of the TCR CDR3. TCRdb redid the calling of the multiplex PCR reads with MiXCR, one entry per CDR3 protein. The sample holds 140,000 or so distinct CDR3 sequences; around 21% are singletons and the top ten take roughly 73%. This sample is drawn from a study of T cells in Graves' hyperthyroidism and ophthalmopathy. General study results and limits: Median prediction lead before ophthalmopathy onset was about 6.7 months with the model. Blood samples included most of the expanded thyroid clonotypes exceeding 0.001.

The sequence derives from a woman in her forties or fifties with Graves' hyperthyroidism that later progressed to Graves' ophthalmopathy. V gene TRBV9 combines with J gene TRBJ2-1; the match to TRBD2 covers 13 bases. Sequenced input: blood. The DNA for the CDR3 is TGTGCCAGCAGCGTTGGGACTAGCGGGACCTACAATGAGCAGTTCTTC. Its translation is CASSVGTSGTYNEQFF.